The T cell receptor (beta chain) under discussion was sequenced for a study of shared clonotypes between healthy human individuals. General study findings and limits: Rarefaction gave evidence that sorted-subset sequencing remained incomplete despite large depth.

Adult donors, all healthy and HIV-negative, had no recent acute infections or vaccinations. A split of CD4+ cells into CD45RA+ naive and CD45RA-negative memory subsets was performed. About this clone: Its specificity is unknown.

V shed 8 bases, J shed 9 bases, and the junction held 8 bases outside the gene matches. The CDR3 runs to 12 residues. Germline V gives CDR1 MNHNS, CDR2 SASEGT. Clones were sequenced by immunoSEQ multiplex PCR, and TCRdb holds only the in-frame ones, with some missing. The sample includes about 1 million clones, under 80% of them seen just once. This TCR was sampled from a young man in good health. V usage is TRBV6-1 and J usage is TRBJ2-7; 9 bases fit TRBD1. The material sequenced was memory CD4+ T cells sorted from blood. The sample's subset: CD45RA-negative fraction. The CDR3 coding sequence is TGTGCCAGCGGTTCGGGACAGGGTGGGCAGTACTTC. It codes for CASGSGQGGQYF.